This T cell receptor (beta chain) was sequenced for a study of regulatory T cells in long-lasting Graves disease listed by TCRdb under 2021. For the study in its entirety: To count as having persistent Graves' disease, a patient had to have received antithyroid drug treatment for over 5 years with TSH receptor autoantibodies remaining persistently positive. Patients with persistent Graves' disease were compared with patients with newly diagnosed Graves' disease using TCR sequencing and RNA sequencing of peripheral blood. The study was conducted in China and was registered as a clinical trial. A total of some 35 samples underwent TCR sequencing, from about 13 patients with persistent Graves' disease and about 20 patients with newly diagnosed Graves' disease. Persistent Graves' disease patients in the clinical cohort had taken antithyroid drugs for around 11 years on average.

This clonotype was observed a handful of times. Its cognate antigen has yet to be identified. Base quality data are lacking; no much larger clone is found one base away. The library relied on multiplex PCR. Reads for this sample came from an Illumina HiSeq 4000. TCR beta libraries were built with iRepertoire HTBI primers and Arm-PCR amplification of CDR3 regions. Before sequencing, the PCR products went through gel purification. The study's processing was this. Across samples, about 64 TRBV and roughly 15 TRBJ segments were identified and used for gene usage analysis of CDR3 amino acid clonotypes. COPE and FqMerger were used to merge the filtered high-quality paired reads into contigs. BLAST was used to align contigs to IMGT TRBV, TRBD and TRBJ reference genes, with CDR3 defined following IMGT. Any clonotype with a frequency above 0.1% was counted as a highly expanded clone. Repertoire diversity was measured by Shannon entropy, and V-J evenness by the Gini coefficient. A clonotype found in more than one individual was treated as public. In TCRdb, the public reads were trimmed at Q25 with fastp and aligned with MiXCR, with productive beta chains retained. When rows share a CDR3 protein, they turn into one entry using the most common DNA and genes. None of the V and J calls come from the authors' own analysis; TCRdb made them. This sample holds roughly 490,000 distinct CDR3 sequences; approximately 23% were observed only once. The top ten clonotypes cover over 10% of the sample.

Findings and caveats that apply to the study as a whole: As a limitation, the authors acknowledged that the small sample size may reduce accuracy. Compared with newly diagnosed patients, persistent Graves' disease patients had lower TCR Shannon entropy and fewer highly expanded clones, which suggests clonal expansion. Sequencing and analysis were restricted to the TCR beta chain. Peripheral blood alone was examined, since thyroid tissue, which constituted the primary lesion, could not be accessed. More public clonotypes were shared among persistent patients (under 3,000) than among newly diagnosed patients (more than 950).

According to the study, the label for this sample's time point signals: persistent/refractory GD, antithyroid drugs over 5 years with positive TRAb. For both TCR sequencing and RNA sequencing, RNA was extracted from PBMCs in TRIzol. The diagnosis of Graves' disease followed American Thyroid Association guidelines. Recruitment of patients was carried out at an endocrinology department in Xi'an, China. From each patient, 7.5 to 10 milliliters of peripheral blood was collected into an EDTA anticoagulant tube. Ficoll Paque Plus density gradient separation was used to isolate PBMCs, and no further T cell sorting was done. An Agilent 2100 Bioanalyzer and agarose gel were used to check RNA quality, while a NanoDrop 2000 measured RNA concentration. This material consisted of peripheral blood mononuclear cells (PBMCs), taken when the disease was refractory, from a patient treated with antithyroid drugs. This TCR was sampled from a female donor with Graves disease.

The CDR3 loop reads CASSYRTRDGYTF. The DNA sequence follows: TGTGCCAGCAGTTACCGGACCAGGGACGGCTACACCTTC. Recombination connected TRBV6-5 to TRBJ1-2; a tentative D match to TRBD1 spans 5 bases. From a lookup of the germline V gene, CDR1 and CDR2 are MNHEY and SVGAGI. The CDR3 runs 13 amino acids, cysteine and phenylalanine included. The kept DNA is CDR3 alone, 39 bases in frame from the first base. V is clipped by 2 bases and J by 8 bases, and the sequence between their germline boundaries is 12 bases long.